This TCR beta chain emerged from a study of T cells in Graves' hyperthyroidism and ophthalmopathy. In its sample, this clonotype was seen many times. No antigen is known for it. The CDR3 runs 11 residues. Trimming took off 9 bases at V and 6 bases at J, with 12 bases between the two ends. Germline CDR1 is MNHNS and CDR2 is SASEGT. Study findings and constraints: Ophthalmopathy was predicted by the model a median of 6.5 months ahead of onset.

Diagnoses were made from clinical symptoms, serum measures (thyroxine and TRAb), thyroid ultrasound and orbital computed tomography. Source material for PBMCs was over 8 ml fresh peripheral blood. Amplification yielded TCR beta CDR3 regions, with RNA transcripts as the source. First-round RT-PCR targeting the TCR CDR3 was performed with the HTBI primer set. TCRdb reprocessed the multiplex PCR reads via MiXCR and lists one record per CDR3 protein. The sample holds some 300,000 distinct CDR3 sequences, roughly an eighth seen once. V is TRBV6-1 and J is TRBJ2-7; D perhaps matches TRBD2 (5 bases). Sample: blood. The sequence was obtained from a woman aged 40 to 50 with Graves' hyperthyroidism. CDR3 nucleotides: TGTGCCAGGAGCGGAAGGACCGAGCAGTACTTC. Its protein product is CARSGRTEQYF.